A single T cell receptor beta chain is shown here with its context. V was trimmed by 5 bases and J by 7 bases, leaving 12 bases between them. The CDR3 is made up of 13 amino acids. The sample originates from a study of blood T cell repertoires in COVID-19. On the study more broadly: PBMCs, B-cell-depleted T cells, or T cells were the source of the cDNA or gDNA that made up the material.

The authors' processing: From reference gene primer amplification, estimates of nucleated cell counts were derived. Produced via immunoSEQ multiplex PCR; TCRdb's table is partial and in-frame only. That table supplies the V and J calls and clone size; D and trimming were determined from the DNA. The sample shows approximately 70,000 clones, 75% to 95% of them seen only once. The receptor comes from a middle-aged man with COVID-19, enrolled during active disease. The rearrangement joins TRBV12-3 or TRBV12-4 to TRBJ1-5, with D possibly being TRBD1 (5 bases). The source material was peripheral blood. The CDR3 spells CASSVWGGQPQHF. The CDR3 DNA sequence: TGTGCCAGCAGTGTGTGGGGGGGACAGCCCCAGCATTTT.